Given below is one T cell receptor beta chain in context. Its antigen remains unknown. This record comes from a study of cytomegalovirus exposure and HLA in healthy donors. Whole-study results and caveats: Sequencing depth across donors, presence/absence analyses assumed, was roughly uniform.

The PCR used 60 Vbeta and 13 Jbeta primers. The table came from immunoSEQ multiplex PCR; TCRdb's copy has only in-frame clones and leaves some out. This table has under 130,000 clones, about 13% appearing once. CDR1 and CDR2 from the germline V gene are SGHRS and YFSETQ. The CDR3 is made up of 17 amino acids. V dropped 4 bases and J dropped 10; count of bases not matched to a gene: 13. Among the donors, all were healthy bone marrow donors. The sequence was collected from a man aged 40-49 years in good health and CMV-seropositive. V usage is TRBV5-1 and J usage is TRBJ2-1; 14 nucleotides agree with TRBD2. The sample consisted of PBMCs. This CDR3 is CASSVVAGLAGEEEQFF. CDR3 DNA sequence: TGCGCCAGCAGCGTGGTGGCGGGACTAGCGGGAGAGGAGGAGCAGTTCTTC.